This T cell receptor beta chain was recovered during a study of T cells after yellow fever vaccination. Overall study findings and caveats: Peaking on day 5 versus 15, the secondary response was faster but weaker. Boosting was followed by the reappearance of most primary-vaccination clones (roughly 95% CD4, more than 70% CD8).

This clonotype came up a few times. The antigen remains unidentified. J gave up 5 bases and V 2 bases, and 11 bases lay outside the gene matches. The V gene's germline CDR1 is ENHRY and CDR2 SYGVKD. This CDR3 comprises 16 residues. TCRdb reanalysed the 5' RACE reads using MiXCR and keeps one entry per CDR3 protein. The sample yields about 260,000 distinct CDR3 sequences, 10% to 15% seen once. The source is a man aged 25-45 years who received the YFV17D yellow fever vaccine. The sequencing used CD4+ T cells sorted from PBMCs, collected 45 days after the yellow fever booster vaccination. This chain uses TRBV10-3 with TRBJ2-7, with TRBD1 matching over 8 bases. The CDR3 DNA follows: TGTGCCATCAGTGAGCCCGGACAGGGATCGGGGGACGAGCAGTACTTC. It encodes CAISEPGQGSGDEQYF.